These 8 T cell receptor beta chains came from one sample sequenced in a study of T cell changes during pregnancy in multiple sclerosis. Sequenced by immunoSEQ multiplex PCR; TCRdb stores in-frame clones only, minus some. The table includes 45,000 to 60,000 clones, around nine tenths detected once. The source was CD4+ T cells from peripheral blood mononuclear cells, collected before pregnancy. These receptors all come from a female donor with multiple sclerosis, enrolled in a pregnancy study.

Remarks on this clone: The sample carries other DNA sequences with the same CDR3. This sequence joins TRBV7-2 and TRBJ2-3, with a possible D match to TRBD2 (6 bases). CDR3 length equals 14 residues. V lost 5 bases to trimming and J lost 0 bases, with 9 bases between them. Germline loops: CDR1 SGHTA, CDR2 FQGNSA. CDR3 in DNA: TGTGCCAGCAGCCCTGGACTAAGCACAGATACGCAGTATTTT. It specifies CASSPGLSTDTQYF.

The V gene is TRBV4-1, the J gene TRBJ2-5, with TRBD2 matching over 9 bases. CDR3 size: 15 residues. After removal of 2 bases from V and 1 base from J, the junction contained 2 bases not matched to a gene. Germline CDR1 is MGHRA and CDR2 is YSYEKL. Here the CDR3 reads CASSQLAGIQETQYF. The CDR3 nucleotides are TGCGCCAGCAGCCAACTAGCGGGAATCCAAGAGACCCAGTACTTC.

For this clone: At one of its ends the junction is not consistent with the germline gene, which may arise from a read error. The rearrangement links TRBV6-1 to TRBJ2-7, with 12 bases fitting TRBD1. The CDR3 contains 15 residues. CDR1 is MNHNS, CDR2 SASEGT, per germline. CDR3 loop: CVSSEGTGGAYEQYF. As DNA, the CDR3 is TGTGTCAGCAGTGAAGGGACAGGGGGCGCCTACGAGCAGTACTTC.

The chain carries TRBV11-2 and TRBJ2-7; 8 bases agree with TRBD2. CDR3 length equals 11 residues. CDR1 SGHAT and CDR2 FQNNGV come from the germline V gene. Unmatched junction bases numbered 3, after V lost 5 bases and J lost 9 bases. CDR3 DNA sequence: TGTGCCAGCAGCCAAGGGACTAGGCAGTACTTC. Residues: CASSQGTRQYF.

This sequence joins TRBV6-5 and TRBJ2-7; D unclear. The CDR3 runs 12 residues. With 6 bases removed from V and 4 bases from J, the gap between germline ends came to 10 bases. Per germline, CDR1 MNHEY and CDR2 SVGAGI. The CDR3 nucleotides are TGTGCCAGCAGATCCCGACTTTACGAGCAGTACTTC. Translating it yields CASRSRLYEQYF.

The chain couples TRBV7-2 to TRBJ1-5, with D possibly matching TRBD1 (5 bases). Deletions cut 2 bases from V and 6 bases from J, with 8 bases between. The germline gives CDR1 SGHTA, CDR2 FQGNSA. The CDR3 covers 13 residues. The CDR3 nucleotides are TGTGCCAGCAGCTTAATGGGGGGTCAGCCCCAGCATTTT. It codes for CASSLMGGQPQHF.

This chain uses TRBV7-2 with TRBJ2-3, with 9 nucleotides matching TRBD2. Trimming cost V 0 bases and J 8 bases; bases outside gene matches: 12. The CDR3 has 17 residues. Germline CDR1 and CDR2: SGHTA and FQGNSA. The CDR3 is CASSLARGRGGVSTQYF. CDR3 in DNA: TGTGCCAGCAGCTTAGCTCGCGGGAGGGGAGGGGTTAGTACGCAGTATTTT.

This chain's CDR3 is CATSRSPSSYEQYF. As DNA, the CDR3 is TGTGCCACCAGCAGGTCTCCTTCTTCCTACGAGCAGTACTTC. The V and J genes are TRBV15 and TRBJ2-7; D is unresolved. The CDR3 spans 14 residues. Germline values: CDR1 LNHNV, CDR2 YYDKDF (reference sequence). Trimming pared 3 bases from V and 1 base from J, leaving 10 bases between.